The rows below give T cell receptor beta chains drawn from one sample of a study of technical replicates of blood from a few donors. Repertoires were generated with immunoSEQ multiplex PCR, while TCRdb's copy carries only in-frame clones and drops some. The sample has about 12,000 clones, 92% seen once. The source material was PBMCs. The receptor source for this set is a human donor in good health. Each CDR3 is given with its conserved first and last residue. D genes are given only for firm matches. Some rows have no size entry. The others give once, few or many, or a class for an expanded clone.

J gene: TRBJ2-7
D gene: NA
V gene: TRBV18
clone size: NA
CDR3 DNA: TGTGCCAGCTCACCACCTTCTGAGGCCTACGAGCAGTACTTC
CDR3 protein: CASSPPSEAYEQYF

J gene: TRBJ2-1
D gene: NA
V gene: TRBV5-4
clone size: NA
CDR3 DNA: TGTGCCAGCCAAGCCCACAGCTCCTACAATGAGCAGTTCTTC
CDR3 protein: CASQAHSSYNEQFF

J gene: TRBJ1-2
D gene: NA
V gene: TRBV27
clone size: NA
CDR3 DNA: TGTGCCAGCAGTTTATCGGCCCCCGGGGGGCCCTATGGCTACACCTTC
CDR3 protein: CASSLSAPGGPYGYTF

J gene: TRBJ2-1
D gene: TRBD2
V gene: TRBV18
clone size: NA
CDR3 DNA: TGTGCCAGCTCACCACCTAGCGGGAACTACAATGAGCAGTTCTTC
CDR3 protein: CASSPPSGNYNEQFF

J gene: TRBJ2-1
D gene: TRBD2
V gene: TRBV4-1
clone size: NA
CDR3 DNA: TGCGCCAGCAGCCAAGATAGGGGACTAGCAGTGTTCTTC
CDR3 protein: CASSQDRGLAVFF

J gene: TRBJ2-6
D gene: NA
V gene: TRBV5-1
clone size: NA
CDR3 DNA: TGCGCCAGCAGCTTGGTCGGGTCCTCTGGGGCCAACGTCCTGACTTTC
CDR3 protein: CASSLVGSSGANVLTF

J gene: TRBJ2-7
D gene: NA
V gene: TRBV5-1
clone size: NA
CDR3 DNA: TGCGCCAGCAGCTTGGGGGACTCCTCCTACGAGCAGTACTTC
CDR3 protein: CASSLGDSSYEQYF

J gene: TRBJ2-1
D gene: NA
V gene: TRBV4-1
clone size: NA
CDR3 DNA: TGCGCCAGCAGCCAAGAGGCGGGCCTTGAGCAGTTCTTC
CDR3 protein: CASSQEAGLEQFF

J gene: TRBJ1-1
D gene: NA
V gene: TRBV19
clone size: NA
CDR3 DNA: TGTGCCAGTAGAGGGAGGAGCCCTGTGAACACTGAAGCTTTCTTT
CDR3 protein: CASRGRSPVNTEAFF

J gene: TRBJ2-3
D gene: TRBD2
V gene: TRBV30
clone size: NA
CDR3 DNA: TGTGCCTGGAGTCCCCCGGGAGGAACAGATACGCAGTATTTT
CDR3 protein: CAWSPPGGTDTQYF

J gene: TRBJ2-2
D gene: TRBD2
V gene: TRBV13
clone size: NA
CDR3 DNA: TGTGCCAGCAGCCTTTTGTCACTAGCGGCGATTAACACCGGGGAGCTGTTTTTT
CDR3 protein: CASSLLSLAAINTGELFF

J gene: TRBJ1-2
D gene: NA
V gene: TRBV7-9
clone size: NA
CDR3 DNA: TGTGCCGCGGCGAGTGGCAGGGGACCGGTCTATGGCTACACCTTC
CDR3 protein: CAAASGRGPVYGYTF

J gene: TRBJ1-1
D gene: NA
V gene: TRBV4-2
clone size: NA
CDR3 DNA: TGTGCCAGCAGCCAAGATCTCTTTCCCCTCCGGGGGGACACTGAAGCTTTCTTT
CDR3 protein: CASSQDLFPLRGDTEAFF

J gene: TRBJ1-6
D gene: TRBD1
V gene: TRBV30
clone size: NA
CDR3 DNA: TGTGCCTTGAACCGGGACAGCAATTCACCCCTCCACTTT
CDR3 protein: CALNRDSNSPLHF

J gene: TRBJ2-1
D gene: TRBD2
V gene: TRBV5-4
clone size: NA
CDR3 DNA: TGTGCCAGCAGCTTGAAACTAGCGGGAGACTTCTCCTACAATGAGCAGTTCTTC
CDR3 protein: CASSLKLAGDFSYNEQFF

J gene: TRBJ2-5
D gene: TRBD1
V gene: TRBV6-1
clone size: NA
CDR3 DNA: TGTGCCAGCAGTCGGACAGGGGGTTTGGAGACCCAGTACTTC
CDR3 protein: CASSRTGGLETQYF

J gene: TRBJ1-2
D gene: NA
V gene: TRBV5-1
clone size: NA
CDR3 DNA: TGCGCCAGCACTCCAGGATCTAACTATGGCTACACCTTC
CDR3 protein: CASTPGSNYGYTF

J gene: TRBJ2-5
D gene: NA
V gene: TRBV25-1
clone size: NA
CDR3 DNA: TGTGCCAGCAGGGCTAACAGGGGGGGGGAGACCCAGTACTTC
CDR3 protein: CASRANRGGETQYF

J gene: TRBJ2-2
D gene: NA
V gene: TRBV11-2
clone size: NA
CDR3 DNA: TGTGCCAGCAGCTTACGGGGGAGTAACACCGGGGAGCTGTTTTTT
CDR3 protein: CASSLRGSNTGELFF

J gene: TRBJ1-2
D gene: NA
V gene: TRBV5-5
clone size: once
CDR3 DNA: TGTGCCAGCAGCTTGGCCGTCCCTAGACAGGAACTGAACTATGGCTACACCTTC
CDR3 protein: CASSLAVPRQELNYGYTF

J gene: TRBJ2-7
D gene: NA
V gene: TRBV27
clone size: NA
CDR3 DNA: TGTGCCAGCAGTCGGGGGGTGGGGGCAGCTGACTCCTACGAGCAGTACTTC
CDR3 protein: CASSRGVGAADSYEQYF

J gene: TRBJ2-3
D gene: NA
V gene: TRBV7-9
clone size: NA
CDR3 DNA: TGTGCCAGCAGCCGTTTACAGGGAGGGACAGATACGCAGTATTTT
CDR3 protein: CASSRLQGGTDTQYF

J gene: TRBJ1-2
D gene: NA
V gene: TRBV19
clone size: NA
CDR3 DNA: TGTGCCAGTAGAAATAGAGGTGGCTACACCTTC
CDR3 protein: CASRNRGGYTF

J gene: TRBJ2-7
D gene: NA
V gene: TRBV5-1
clone size: NA
CDR3 DNA: TGCGCCAGCAGCAGGACTCAATCCTACGAGCAGTACTTC
CDR3 protein: CASSRTQSYEQYF

J gene: TRBJ2-1
D gene: TRBD2
V gene: TRBV23-1
clone size: NA
CDR3 DNA: TGCGCCAGCAGTCAAAGGGCGTGGGGGAGGGATTCCTACAATGAGCAGTTCTTC
CDR3 protein: CASSQRAWGRDSYNEQFF

J gene: TRBJ1-5
D gene: TRBD1
V gene: TRBV6-5
clone size: NA
CDR3 DNA: TGTGCCAGCAGGCGACAGGGGGCTAATCAGCCCCAGCATTTT
CDR3 protein: CASRRQGANQPQHF

J gene: TRBJ2-2
D gene: NA
V gene: TRBV5-1
clone size: NA
CDR3 DNA: TGCGCCAGCAGCTTGGGCAGGGCCCGAGGCGGGGAGCTGTTTTTT
CDR3 protein: CASSLGRARGGELFF

J gene: TRBJ2-1
D gene: TRBD1
V gene: TRBV5-4
clone size: NA
CDR3 DNA: TGTGCCAGCAGCGCTTACCTACAGGGGAGCAATGAGCAGTTCTTC
CDR3 protein: CASSAYLQGSNEQFF

J gene: TRBJ2-7
D gene: TRBD2
V gene: TRBV11-2
clone size: NA
CDR3 DNA: TGTGCCAGCAGCTTAAGGGTAGCGGGACTCTACGAGCAGTACTTC
CDR3 protein: CASSLRVAGLYEQYF